This TCR beta chain comes out of a study of cytomegalovirus exposure and HLA in healthy donors. Overall study findings and caveats: In the roughly 120 validation repertoires, about 94% of cluster scores exceeded 0, per a later analysis.

Comments on this clone: What it recognizes is unknown.

V lost 2 bases and J 1 base, leaving 8 bases between the germline ends. Germline V gene data show CDR1 as MNHNY and CDR2 as SVGAGI (reference sequence). This CDR3 has 14 residues. Assay used: immunoSEQ multiplex PCR; TCRdb lists only in-frame clones, some missing. The table lists about 120,000 clones, 86% of them singletons, with roughly 5.3% in the top ten. This TCR derives from a man younger than 35 in good health and CMV-seronegative. This chain joins TRBV6-6 and TRBJ2-5, with TRBD1 as a possible D gene (5 bases). The sample comprised PBMCs. CDR3: CASSYPDTQETQYF. The CDR3 bases are TGTGCCAGCAGTTACCCGGACACCCAAGAGACCCAGTACTTC.